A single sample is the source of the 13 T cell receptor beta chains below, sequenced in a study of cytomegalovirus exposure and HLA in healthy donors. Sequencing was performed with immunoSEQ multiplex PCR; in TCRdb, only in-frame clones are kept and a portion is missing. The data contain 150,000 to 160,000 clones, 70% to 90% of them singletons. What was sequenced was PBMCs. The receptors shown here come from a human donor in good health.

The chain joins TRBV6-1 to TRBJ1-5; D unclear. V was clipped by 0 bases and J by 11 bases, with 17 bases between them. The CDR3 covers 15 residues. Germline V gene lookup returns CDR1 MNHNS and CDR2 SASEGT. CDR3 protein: CASSEASGGSKAQHF. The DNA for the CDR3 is TGTGCCAGCAGTGAAGCAAGCGGTGGAAGTAAAGCCCAGCATTTT.

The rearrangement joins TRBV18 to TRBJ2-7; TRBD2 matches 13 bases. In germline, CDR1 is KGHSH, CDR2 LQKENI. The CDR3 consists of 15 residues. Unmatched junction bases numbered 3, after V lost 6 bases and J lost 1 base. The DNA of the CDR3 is TGTGCCAGCTCCCCGGGACTAGCGGGGTCCTACGAGCAGTACTTC. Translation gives CASSPGLAGSYEQYF.

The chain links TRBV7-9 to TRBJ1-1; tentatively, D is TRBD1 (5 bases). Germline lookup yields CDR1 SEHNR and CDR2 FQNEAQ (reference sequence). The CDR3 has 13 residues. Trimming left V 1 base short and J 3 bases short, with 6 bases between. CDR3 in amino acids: CASSLGGHTEAFF. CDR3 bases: TGTGCCAGCAGCTTAGGGGGCCACACTGAAGCTTTCTTT.

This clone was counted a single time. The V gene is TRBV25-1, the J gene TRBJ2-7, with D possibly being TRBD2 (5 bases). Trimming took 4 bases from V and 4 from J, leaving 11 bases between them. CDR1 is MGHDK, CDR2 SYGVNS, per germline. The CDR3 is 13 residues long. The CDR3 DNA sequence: TGTGCCAGCAGTGTGACTGGGAGATACGAGCAGTACTTC. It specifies CASSVTGRYEQYF.

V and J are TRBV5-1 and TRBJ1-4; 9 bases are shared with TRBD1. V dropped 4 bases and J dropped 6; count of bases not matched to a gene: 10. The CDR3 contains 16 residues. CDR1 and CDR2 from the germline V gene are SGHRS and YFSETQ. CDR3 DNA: TGCGCCAGCAGCCCCTGGACAGGGGCGAAGCATGAAAAACTGTTTTTT. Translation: CASSPWTGAKHEKLFF.

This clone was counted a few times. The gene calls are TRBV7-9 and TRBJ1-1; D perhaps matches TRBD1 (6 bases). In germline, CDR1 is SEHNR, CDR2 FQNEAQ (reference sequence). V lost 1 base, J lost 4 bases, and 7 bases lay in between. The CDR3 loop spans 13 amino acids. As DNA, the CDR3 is TGTGCCAGCAGCTTAGGAGGGGGCACTGAAGCTTTCTTT. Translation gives CASSLGGGTEAFF.

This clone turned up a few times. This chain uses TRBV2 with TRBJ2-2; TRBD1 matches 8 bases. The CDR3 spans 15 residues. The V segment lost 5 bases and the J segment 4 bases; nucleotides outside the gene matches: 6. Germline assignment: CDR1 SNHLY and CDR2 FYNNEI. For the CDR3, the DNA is TGTGCCAGCAGTCGGACAGGGCGAGGCACCGGGGAGCTGTTTTTT. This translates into CASSRTGRGTGELFF.

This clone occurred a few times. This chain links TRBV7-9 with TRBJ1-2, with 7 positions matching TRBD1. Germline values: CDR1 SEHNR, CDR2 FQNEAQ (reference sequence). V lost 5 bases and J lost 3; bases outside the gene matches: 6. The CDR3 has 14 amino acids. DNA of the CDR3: TGTGCCAGCAGCCCTCCCGGACAGGACTATGGCTACACCTTC. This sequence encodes CASSPPGQDYGYTF.

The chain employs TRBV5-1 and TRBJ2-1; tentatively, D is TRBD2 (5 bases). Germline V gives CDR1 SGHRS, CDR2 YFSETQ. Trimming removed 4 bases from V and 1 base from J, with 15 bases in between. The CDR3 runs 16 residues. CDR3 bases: TGCGCCAGCAGCAGGATCGGGGTCGGGTCCTACAATGAGCAGTTCTTC. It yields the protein CASSRIGVGSYNEQFF.

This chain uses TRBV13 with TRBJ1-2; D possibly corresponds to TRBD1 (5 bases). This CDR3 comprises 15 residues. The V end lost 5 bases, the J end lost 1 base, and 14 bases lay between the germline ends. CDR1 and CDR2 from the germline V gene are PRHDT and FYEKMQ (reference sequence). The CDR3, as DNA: TGTGCCAGCAGCCCCCCCGGCCAGGGTAACTATGGCTACACCTTC. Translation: CASSPPGQGNYGYTF.

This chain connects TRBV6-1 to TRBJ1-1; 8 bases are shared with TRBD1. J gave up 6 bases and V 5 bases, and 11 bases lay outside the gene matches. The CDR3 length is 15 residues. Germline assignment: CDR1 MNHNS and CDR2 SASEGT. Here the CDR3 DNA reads TGTGCCAGCAGTTCAGGGGGCGGGTATTCCGCTGAAGCTTTCTTT. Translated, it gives CASSSGGGYSAEAFF.

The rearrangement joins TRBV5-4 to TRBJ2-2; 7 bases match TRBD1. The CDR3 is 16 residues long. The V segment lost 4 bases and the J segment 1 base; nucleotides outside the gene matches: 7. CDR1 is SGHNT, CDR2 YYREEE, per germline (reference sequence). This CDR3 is CASSATGTKNTGELFF. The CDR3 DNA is TGTGCCAGCAGCGCGACAGGGACGAAGAACACCGGGGAGCTGTTTTTT.

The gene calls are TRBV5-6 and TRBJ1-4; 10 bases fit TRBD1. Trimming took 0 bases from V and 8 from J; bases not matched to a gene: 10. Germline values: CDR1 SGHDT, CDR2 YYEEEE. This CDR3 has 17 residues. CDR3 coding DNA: TGTGCCAGCAGCTTGGCTCGACCCGGGACAGGGGACGAAAAACTGTTTTTT. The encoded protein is CASSLARPGTGDEKLFF.